This T cell receptor (beta chain) comes out of a study of blood T cell repertoires in COVID-19. Study-level background: The cDNA or gDNA used as material had been derived from T cells, B-cell-depleted T cells, or PBMCs.

Living in 24 US areas, the participants were between roughly 18 and 89 years of age. Between the trimmed V and J ends, which lost 0 bases and 1 base, there was a span of 8 bases. Germline V gene data show CDR1 as SGHRS and CDR2 as YFSETQ. This CDR3 has 14 residues. The authors' processing: How many nucleated cells were present was estimated from reference gene primer amplification. TCRdb keeps only in-frame clones here, not all; method: immunoSEQ multiplex PCR. The DNA was the basis for D and trimming; V, J and clone size are from that table. The sample lists about 180,000 clones, about 84% occurring once.

The specimen sequenced was PBMCs or T cells enriched from blood (not recorded which). This TCR was sampled from a woman aged 30 to 39 who had recovered from COVID-19. This chain joins TRBV5-1 and TRBJ2-7; D call uncertain. The CDR3 sequence: CASSLASQSYEQYF. CDR3 DNA sequence: TGCGCCAGCAGCTTGGCCTCCCAGTCCTACGAGCAGTACTTC.